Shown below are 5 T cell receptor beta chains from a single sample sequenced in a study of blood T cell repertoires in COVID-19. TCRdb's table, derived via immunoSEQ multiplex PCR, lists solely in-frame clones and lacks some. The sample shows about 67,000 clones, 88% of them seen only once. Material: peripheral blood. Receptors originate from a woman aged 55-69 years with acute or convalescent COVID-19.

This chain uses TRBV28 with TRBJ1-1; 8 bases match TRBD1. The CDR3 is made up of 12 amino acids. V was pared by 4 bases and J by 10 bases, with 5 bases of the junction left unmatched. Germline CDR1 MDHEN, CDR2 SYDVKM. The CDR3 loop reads CASSSPDRGAFF. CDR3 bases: TGTGCCAGCAGTTCGCCCGACAGGGGAGCTTTCTTT.

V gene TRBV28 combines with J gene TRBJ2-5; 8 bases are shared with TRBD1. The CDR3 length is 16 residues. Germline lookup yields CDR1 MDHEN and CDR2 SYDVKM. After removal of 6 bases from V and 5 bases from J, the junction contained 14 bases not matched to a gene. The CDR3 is CASRSQGASRKETQYF. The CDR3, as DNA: TGTGCCAGCAGATCCCAGGGGGCTAGTCGTAAGGAGACCCAGTACTTC.

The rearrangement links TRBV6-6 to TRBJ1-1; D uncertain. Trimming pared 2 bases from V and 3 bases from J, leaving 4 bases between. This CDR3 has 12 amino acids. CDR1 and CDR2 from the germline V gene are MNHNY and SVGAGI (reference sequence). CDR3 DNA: TGTGCCAGCAGTTACCGTCACACTGAAGCTTTCTTT. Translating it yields CASSYRHTEAFF.

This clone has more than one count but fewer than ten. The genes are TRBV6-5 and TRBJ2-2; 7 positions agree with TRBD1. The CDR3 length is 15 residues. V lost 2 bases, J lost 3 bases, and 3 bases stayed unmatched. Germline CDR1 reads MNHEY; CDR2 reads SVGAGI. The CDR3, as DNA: TGTGCCAGCAGTTACACAGGGGTCGACACCGGGGAGCTGTTTTTT. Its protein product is CASSYTGVDTGELFF.

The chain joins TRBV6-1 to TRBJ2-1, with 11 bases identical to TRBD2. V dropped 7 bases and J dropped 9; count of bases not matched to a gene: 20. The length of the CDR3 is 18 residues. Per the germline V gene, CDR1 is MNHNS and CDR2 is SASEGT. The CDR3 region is CASTEDDRLAGFRSEQFF. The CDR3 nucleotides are TGTGCCAGCACTGAGGATGATCGACTAGCGGGATTCCGAAGTGAGCAGTTCTTC.